This passage covers 25 T cell receptor beta chains from one sample sequenced in a study of blood T cells in healthy people across ages. Through a sample-barcoded 5' primer and a J-beta primer mix, a second PCR was run for roughly 7 to 12 cycles. Via MiXCR, TCRdb re-called the 5' RACE reads, giving one row per CDR3 protein. Of about 570,000 distinct CDR3 sequences in the sample, about 27% are singletons; the top ten hold approximately 4%. These data were also reused for a study on T cells of mothers and their children.

Sequencing was carried out using blood. These receptor sequences come from a boy younger than 10 in good health.

This clonotype was seen a few times. This chain links TRBV7-2 with TRBJ2-2; tentatively, D is TRBD2 (5 bases). Trimming cost V 5 bases and J 0 bases, with 10 bases left between them. The CDR3 extends over 15 amino acids. Germline loops: CDR1 SGHTA, CDR2 FQGNSA. This chain's CDR3 is CASSPGFPNTGELFF. The DNA of the CDR3 is TGTGCCAGCAGCCCGGGGTTTCCGAACACCGGGGAGCTGTTTTTT.

There are a few counts of this clonotype. The chain is built from TRBV12-3 or TRBV12-4 and TRBJ1-2, with 10 bases that match TRBD1. The CDR3 has 13 amino acids. Trimming at V came to 7 bases and at J to 8 bases, leaving 7 bases not matched to a gene. CDR3 loop: CASTHDRGHGYTF. The CDR3 DNA reads TGTGCCAGCACCCACGACAGGGGGCACGGCTACACCTTC.

In nucleotides, the CDR3 is TGCGCCAGCAGCTGGGATTTAGCCGAACTACGCGAGCAGTACTTC. As protein: CASSWDLAELREQYF. The chain joins TRBV5-1 to TRBJ2-5; D is ambiguous. The J call may be faulty, since TRBJ2-7 better matches the DNA end. Looked up from germline, CDR1 is SGHRS and CDR2 is YFSETQ. The CDR3 extends over 15 amino acids.

This clonotype was found a few times. The V call is TRBV9, the J call TRBJ1-6; D is uncertain. CDR3 length equals 16 residues. The V end lost 0 bases, the J end lost 8 bases, and 15 bases lay between the germline ends. Germline lookup yields CDR1 SGDLS and CDR2 YYNGEE. For the CDR3, the DNA is TGTGCCAGCAGCGTAGATGCTCTTCTGGAGCATTCACCCCTCCACTTT. This encodes CASSVDALLEHSPLHF.

The chain carries TRBV30 and TRBJ2-4, with 8 bases that match TRBD1. There are 12 residues in the CDR3. With V trimmed by 1 base and J by 9 bases, 2 bases remained unmatched. CDR1 and CDR2 (germline): GTSNPN, SVGIG (reference sequence). Written as DNA, the CDR3 is TGTGCCTGGAGTGGGACAGGGCCCATTCAGTACTTC. It specifies CAWSGTGPIQYF.

A few counts support this clonotype. The V call is TRBV7-9, the J call TRBJ2-3; D might be TRBD2 (6 bases). This CDR3 is 17 amino acids long. CDR1 is SEHNR and CDR2 is FQNEAQ in the germline V gene (reference sequence). V lost 5 bases and J lost 6, with 24 bases in between. The CDR3 coding sequence is TGTGCCAGCAGCCCCCCAATATGGGGGGATAGTTCGGATACGCAGTATTTT. It encodes CASSPPIWGDSSDTQYF.

The chain links TRBV27 to TRBJ2-7; 8 bases agree with TRBD2. The ends lost 3 bases at V and 5 bases at J; junction bases unmatched: 9. CDR1 and CDR2 from the germline V gene are MNHEY and SMNVEV (reference sequence). The CDR3 loop spans 15 amino acids. The CDR3 DNA is TGTGCCAGCAGTTTTCGAGCGGGGGCATTCAACGAGCAGTACTTC. Translating it yields CASSFRAGAFNEQYF.

V usage is TRBV7-6 and J usage is TRBJ2-7; tentatively, D is TRBD2 (6 bases). Germline V gene lookup returns CDR1 SGHVS and CDR2 FNYEAQ. This CDR3 spans 13 amino acids. V lost 3 bases and J 6 bases, leaving 12 bases between the germline ends. The CDR3 loop reads CASSFFRDSEQYF. DNA of the CDR3: TGTGCCAGCAGCTTCTTTCGGGACTCCGAGCAGTACTTC.

This chain uses TRBV11-1 with TRBJ2-2; TRBD2 aligns across 12 bases. The CDR3 loop spans 17 amino acids. The V and J ends lost 5 bases and 0 bases, in that order; junction bases with no gene match: 4. In germline, CDR1 is SGHAT, CDR2 FQDESV (reference sequence). The CDR3 here is CASSPGLAGSNTGELFF. CDR3 DNA sequence: TGTGCCAGCAGCCCGGGACTAGCGGGCTCGAACACCGGGGAGCTGTTTTTT.

This clonotype was counted only a few times. The junction departs from the called germline gene at one end, perhaps through a read error. This chain uses TRBV20-1 with TRBJ2-4; D remains unclear. Germline V gene sequence: CDR1 DFQATT, CDR2 SNEGSKA (reference sequence). This CDR3 contains 14 residues. The CDR3 here is CSAAPTLAKNIQYF. For the CDR3, the DNA is TGTAGTGCCGCACCAACCCTAGCCAAAAACATTCAGTACTTC.

This rearrangement joins TRBV20-1 to TRBJ2-5; 16 bases are shared with TRBD2. The CDR3 sequence is 18 residues long. The ends lost 0 bases at V and 5 bases at J; junction bases unmatched: 9. Germline values: CDR1 DFQATT, CDR2 SNEGSKA (reference sequence). DNA of the CDR3: TGCAGTGCTAGAGATTTTGGAGGGACTAGCGGGAGGGTTGAGACCCAGTACTTC. It codes for CSARDFGGTSGRVETQYF.

The table lists this clonotype with many counts. The V gene is TRBV18, the J gene TRBJ1-1, with a weak D call TRBD1 (5 bases). Germline loops: CDR1 KGHSH, CDR2 LQKENI. Deletions cut 8 bases from V and 0 bases from J, with 13 bases between. There are 14 residues in the CDR3. CDR3 nucleotides: TGTGCCAGCAGTCCCGCAGGGATGAACACTGAAGCTTTCTTT. It translates to CASSPAGMNTEAFF. Full variable domain (outside the CDR3, taken from reference TRBV18 and TRBJ1-1): NAGVMQNPRHLVRRRGQEARLRCSPMKGHSHVYWYRQLPEEGLKFMVYLQKENIIDESGMPKERFSAEFPKEGPSILRIQQVVRGDSAAYFCASSPAGMNTEAFFGQGTRLTVV.

This clonotype was recorded a few times. V is TRBV18 and J is TRBJ2-7, with D tentatively TRBD1 (6 bases). The CDR3 sequence is 17 residues long. In germline, CDR1 is KGHSH, CDR2 LQKENI. V lost 0 bases and J 1 base, leaving 16 bases between the germline ends. CDR3 loop: CASSPPGAAVGSYEQYF. CDR3 bases: TGTGCCAGCTCACCACCGGGGGCGGCCGTAGGTTCCTACGAGCAGTACTTC.

This chain joins TRBV18 and TRBJ2-5; 13 bases are a match to TRBD2. The CDR3 runs to 15 residues. Per germline, CDR1 KGHSH and CDR2 LQKENI. J was trimmed by 6 bases and V by 4 bases; bases with no gene match: 5. CDR3 in DNA: TGTGCCAGCTCACACCGGACTAGCGGGAGACAGACCCAGTACTTC. Translated: CASSHRTSGRQTQYF.

The chain employs TRBV2 and TRBJ2-2; 7 bases align to TRBD2. V trimming: 5 bases; J trimming: 6 bases; junction bases outside the gene matches: 3. The CDR3 covers 13 residues. The germline CDR1 and CDR2 sequences are SNHLY and FYNNEI. CDR3 in amino acids: CASSTSAAGELFF. DNA of the CDR3: TGTGCCAGCAGTACTAGCGCAGCCGGGGAGCTGTTTTTT.

This sequence joins TRBV5-1 and TRBJ2-5; 12 nucleotides line up with TRBD2. Germline CDR1 is SGHRS and CDR2 is YFSETQ. The CDR3 sequence is 20 residues long. V lost 3 bases, J lost 1 base, and 16 bases stayed unmatched. The CDR3 region has the DNA TGCGCCAGCAGCTCCCGACTAGCGGGAGTTGGGTTCCAGCTCCAAGAGACCCAGTACTTC. It translates to CASSSRLAGVGFQLQETQYF.

V gene TRBV18 combines with J gene TRBJ2-5; TRBD2 might be the D (6 bases). The DNA matches TRBJ2-1 better at its end, which makes the J call doubtful. Germline-derived CDR1 and CDR2 are KGHSH and LQKENI. This CDR3 is built from 15 residues. CDR3: CASSEGLTSYNEQFF. The CDR3, as DNA: TGTGCCAGCTCGGAGGGACTCACGAGCTACAATGAGCAGTTCTTC.

The chain uses TRBV7-2 and TRBJ1-4; the D gene is possibly TRBD1 (6 bases). From germline, CDR1 is SGHTA and CDR2 FQGNSA. Trimming shortened V by 5 bases and J by 10 bases, and 23 bases separated the two germline ends. The CDR3 length is 16 residues. The CDR3 loop reads CASSLPRGTLERKLFF. Here the CDR3 DNA reads TGTGCCAGCAGCCTCCCCCGGGGGACATTGGAAAGAAAACTGTTTTTT.

The J gene is TRBJ2-5, the V gene TRBV5-8; possible D gene TRBD2, 6 bases. The J call may be mistaken, given a closer DNA end match to TRBJ2-7. Germline-derived CDR1 and CDR2 are SGHTS and YDEGEE. CDR3 length: 14 amino acids. CDR3 bases: TGTGCCAGCAGCCCTCGGGAGCGTGACTACGAGCAGTACTTC. This translates into CASSPRERDYEQYF.

The V gene is TRBV2, the J gene TRBJ2-7; TRBD1 might be the D (6 bases). The CDR3 is 15 residues long. The V gene lost 8 bases and the J gene lost 4 bases, with 21 bases spanning the gap. CDR1 and CDR2 from the germline V gene are SNHLY and FYNNEI. The CDR3: CASWAGQGPTYEQYF. CDR3 bases: TGTGCCAGCTGGGCAGGGCAGGGGCCAACATACGAGCAGTACTTC.

This clonotype was picked up a small number of times. As DNA, the CDR3 is TGTGCCAGCAGCCAAGATAGTGGGGGGGTCTCCTACGAGCAGTACTTC. Protein sequence: CASSQDSGGVSYEQYF. The rearrangement joins TRBV3-1 to TRBJ2-7, with TRBD2 identical over 7 bases. V dropped 0 bases and J dropped 0; count of bases not matched to a gene: 5. CDR1 is LGHDT, CDR2 YNNKEL, per germline (reference sequence). The CDR3 length is 16 residues.

As for this clonotype: Germline is not matched at one junction end, which may reflect a read error. The V call is TRBV20-1, the J call TRBJ2-5, with 8 bases that match TRBD2. The CDR3 has 16 residues. Germline assignment: CDR1 DFQATT and CDR2 SNEGSKA (reference sequence). CDR3 residues: CTAWDTDSGNDETQYF. The CDR3 DNA reads as TGCACTGCTTGGGACACGGATAGCGGGAACGACGAGACCCAGTACTTC.

This clonotype was seen many times. The chain joins TRBV2 to TRBJ2-5; D might be TRBD2 (6 bases). CDR1 is SNHLY, CDR2 FYNNEI, per germline. CDR3 length: 13 amino acids. Trimming pared 4 bases from V and 1 base from J, leaving 7 bases between. CDR3 DNA: TGTGCCAGCAGTGCACTAGCCCAAGAGACCCAGTACTTC. Translation: CASSALAQETQYF.

The gene calls are TRBV5-1 and TRBJ2-3, with D maybe TRBD2 (5 bases). The V gene's germline CDR1 is SGHRS and CDR2 YFSETQ. The V end lost 3 bases, the J end lost 4 bases, and 12 bases lay between the germline ends. The CDR3 covers 14 residues. The CDR3 coding sequence is TGCGCCAGCAGCTCAGAGGGCGGGTCAGATACGCAGTATTTT. This codes for CASSSEGGSDTQYF.

The rearrangement joins TRBV6-2 or TRBV6-3 to TRBJ2-1; no clear D. The germline V and J ends were trimmed by 4 bases and 3 bases, with 19 bases remaining between them. There are 17 residues in the CDR3. Germline CDR1 reads MNHEY; CDR2 reads SVGEGT. For the CDR3, the DNA is TGTGCCAGCAGTTCAGTAACGCCCGGCGTCGTCTACAATGAGCAGTTCTTC. Its protein product is CASSSVTPGVVYNEQFF.